A single sample gave rise to the 10 T cell receptor beta chains below, sequenced in a study of shared clonotypes between healthy human individuals. Naive CD8 cells lacked CD45RO and underwent positive selection for CCR7, leaving out terminally differentiated effector memory CD45RA+ cells. Method: immunoSEQ multiplex PCR; TCRdb's copy keeps in-frame clones and lacks some. The sample lists about 2 million clones; about 95% were seen once. The source material was naive CD8+ T cells sorted from blood. All receptors come from a man aged 18 to 30 in good health.

The genes are TRBV7-2 and TRBJ1-2, with unresolved D. The CDR3 extends over 14 amino acids. The germline V gene has CDR1 SGHTA and CDR2 FQGNSA. Trimming cost V 8 bases and J 3 bases, with 16 bases left between them. CDR3 bases: TGTGCCAGCTGGACGTCCGGACGGGACTATGGCTACACCTTC. Encoded protein: CASWTSGRDYGYTF.

The chain has TRBV10-3 and TRBJ2-1; TRBD1 or TRBD2 may be the D gene (5 bases each). Germline loops: CDR1 ENHRY, CDR2 SYGVKD. The CDR3 extends over 14 amino acids. Trimming removed 8 bases from V and 8 bases from J, with 19 bases in between. CDR3 sequence reads: CAIPKVDGADEQFF. The CDR3 nucleotides are TGTGCCATCCCCAAAGTCGACGGGGCGGATGAGCAGTTCTTC.

V usage is TRBV4-1 and J usage is TRBJ2-7; D possibly corresponds to TRBD1 (6 bases). Germline CDR1 MGHRA, CDR2 YSYEKL. Deletions cut 4 bases from V and 3 bases from J, with 22 bases between. The CDR3 is 17 residues long. CDR3 in amino acids: CASSLILAQGKVYEQYF. The CDR3 DNA reads as TGCGCCAGCAGCCTAATCTTGGCGCAGGGGAAAGTCTACGAGCAGTACTTC.

V usage is TRBV6-1 and J usage is TRBJ2-5; no reliable D call. The DNA end is a closer match to TRBJ2-7, so the J assignment may be wrong. Germline lookup yields CDR1 MNHNS and CDR2 SASEGT. This CDR3 region has 12 residues. CDR3 amino acids: CASSERVYEQYF. The CDR3, as DNA: TGTGCCAGCAGTGAAAGGGTCTACGAGCAGTACTTC.

This clone occurred once. The CDR3 reads CASSLGYGADFSYEQYF. For the CDR3, the DNA is TGTGCCAGCAGCTTAGGGTACGGGGCCGACTTTTCCTACGAGCAGTACTTC. The chain recombines TRBV13 with TRBJ2-7, with D possibly called TRBD1 or TRBD2 (5 bases each). Germline V gene lookup returns CDR1 PRHDT and CDR2 FYEKMQ (reference sequence). Trimming stripped 0 bases from V and 1 base from J, with 16 bases between. This CDR3 has 17 residues.

This chain connects TRBV27 to TRBJ2-7, with no clear D. The CDR3 runs to 15 residues. Germline V gives CDR1 MNHEY, CDR2 SMNVEV (reference sequence). The V gene lost 4 bases and the J gene lost 3 bases, with 16 bases spanning the gap. The CDR3 region has the DNA TGTGCCAGCAGTTCGCATTTGTCTCAGTACTACGAGCAGTACTTC. This codes for CASSSHLSQYYEQYF.

This sequence joins TRBV19 and TRBJ1-5; weak D call: TRBD1 (5 bases). Germline CDR1 and CDR2: LNHDA and SQIVND (reference sequence). The V and J ends lost 3 bases and 3 bases respectively, with 12 bases between them. This CDR3 contains 15 residues. The DNA for the CDR3 is TGTGCCAGTAGTATGGTCACGGGGCTCAATCAGCCCCAGCATTTT. Protein sequence: CASSMVTGLNQPQHF.

The chain joins TRBV5-6 to TRBJ2-3; the D is unclear. The germline V and J ends were trimmed by 4 bases and 2 bases, with 5 bases remaining between them. The CDR3 spans 12 residues. CDR1 is SGHDT and CDR2 is YYEEEE in the germline V gene. In nucleotides, the CDR3 is TGTGCCAGCAGCCCCTTCACAGATACGCAGTATTTT. Residues: CASSPFTDTQYF.

The genes are TRBV7-8 and TRBJ1-6, with 9 bases that match TRBD1. CDR3 length: 18 residues. The ends lost 3 bases at V and 0 bases at J; junction bases unmatched: 6. From germline, CDR1 is SGHVS and CDR2 FQNEAQ. The CDR3 DNA is TGTGCCAGCAGCTTCCCCGGACAGGGGAGCTCCTATAATTCACCCCTCCACTTT. It is translated as CASSFPGQGSSYNSPLHF.

In regard to this clone: This sample also contains other DNA sequences that code for the same CDR3. The chain combines TRBV2 with TRBJ2-7; D is undetermined. The CDR3 sequence is 13 residues long. Germline CDR1 reads SNHLY; CDR2 reads FYNNEI. Trimming stripped 1 base from V and 1 base from J, with 5 bases between. This chain's CDR3 is CASSEGLSYEQYF. CDR3 bases: TGTGCCAGCAGTGAAGGCCTTTCCTACGAGCAGTACTTC.